This T cell receptor beta chain was sequenced in a study of cytomegalovirus exposure and HLA in healthy donors. Findings of the study overall: The authors later found TCR association rates varying by HLA locus, with DRB1 most and HLA-C fewest. 87-base-pair reads could not separate some V segments, including TRBV6-2 and TRBV6-3.

At sampling all donors were nominally healthy, likely with unrecorded immune exposures. PCR primers comprised 60 Vbeta and 13 Jbeta primers. The repertoire was sequenced with immunoSEQ multiplex PCR; TCRdb's copy has only in-frame clones and lacks some. In the table there are about 140,000 clones, around 79% of which are singletons. The CDR3 consists of 15 residues. On this clone itself: No antigen is known for it.

The genes are TRBV12-2 and TRBJ1-1; whether TRBD1, the table's D call, matches the DNA was not checked. TRBV12-2 is designated a pseudogene. Specimen: PBMCs. The receptor comes from a male donor in good health and CMV-seronegative. CDR3 in amino acids: CASRASGHMNTEAFF. Here the CDR3 DNA reads TGTGCAAGTCGCGCCTCTGGACACATGAACACTGAAGCTTTCTTT.